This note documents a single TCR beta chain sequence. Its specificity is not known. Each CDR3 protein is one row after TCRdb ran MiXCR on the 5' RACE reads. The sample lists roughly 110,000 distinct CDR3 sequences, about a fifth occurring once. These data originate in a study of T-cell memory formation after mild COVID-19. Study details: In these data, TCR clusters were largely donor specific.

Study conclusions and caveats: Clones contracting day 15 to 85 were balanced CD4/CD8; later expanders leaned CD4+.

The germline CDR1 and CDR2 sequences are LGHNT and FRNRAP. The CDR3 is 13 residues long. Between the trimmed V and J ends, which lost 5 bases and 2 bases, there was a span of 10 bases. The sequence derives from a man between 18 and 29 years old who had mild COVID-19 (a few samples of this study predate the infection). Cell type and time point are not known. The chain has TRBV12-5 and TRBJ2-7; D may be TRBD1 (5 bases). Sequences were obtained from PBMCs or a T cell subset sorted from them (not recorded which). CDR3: CASGGAKPYEQYF. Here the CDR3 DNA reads TGTGCTAGTGGTGGGGCAAAGCCCTACGAGCAGTACTTC.